This TCR beta chain stems from a study of post-analysis software for immune sequencing data. The wider study: Relapsing-remitting, secondary progressive and progressive-relapsing forms of multiple sclerosis all featured among disease courses.

General study points: Compared with controls, patients showed significantly lower normalized Chao1 diversity. Controls had lower frequencies than patients of about 5 TRBV segments, which included TRBV5-6, TRBV5-1 and TRBV20-1.

Germline-derived CDR1 and CDR2 are DFQATT and SNEGSKA (reference sequence). This CDR3 comprises 14 residues. Trimming at V came to 3 bases and at J to 4 bases, leaving 6 bases not matched to a gene. Unique molecular identifiers tagged the TCR beta cDNA libraries. The yield from roughly 1 to 10 million T cells was 500,000 or so cDNA molecules in total. Each CDR3 protein is one row after TCRdb ran MiXCR on the PCR reads. The repertoire has fewer than 850,000 distinct CDR3 sequences, 25% to 30% of them found once; the top ten carry 0.55% to 0.65%. As for this clonotype: Its antigen is as yet unknown.

This chain connects TRBV20-1 to TRBJ2-1, with 7 positions matching TRBD2. Sequenced input: blood. The receptor comes from a girl aged 10 to 17 with multiple sclerosis. This CDR3 reads CSASRLAVYNEQFF. The CDR3 bases are TGCAGTGCTAGTCGTCTAGCGGTGTACAATGAGCAGTTCTTC.